The 17 T cell receptor beta chains presented below share a single source sample, sequenced in a study of blood T cell repertoires in COVID-19. The table came from immunoSEQ multiplex PCR; TCRdb's copy has only in-frame clones and leaves some out. The profile covers some 100,000 clones, with 80% to 95% appearing a single time and 5.7% taken by the ten largest. The sequenced material came from peripheral blood. The origin of the receptors is a man aged 70-80 years with acute or convalescent COVID-19.

The chain links TRBV4-1 to TRBJ2-4; tentatively, D is TRBD1 (6 bases). Germline V gene data show CDR1 as MGHRA and CDR2 as YSYEKL. The CDR3 consists of 16 residues. V lost 4 bases to trimming and J lost 2 bases, with 15 bases between them. The CDR3 coding sequence is TGCGCCAGCAGCCGCGCAGGGGCTGAGTCCAAAAACATTCAGTACTTC. It specifies CASSRAGAESKNIQYF.

This chain links TRBV6-2 or TRBV6-3 with TRBJ2-3; 7 bases align to TRBD2. The V segment lost 2 bases and the J segment 7 bases; nucleotides outside the gene matches: 9. The CDR3 sequence is 15 residues long. Germline V gene lookup returns CDR1 MNHEY and CDR2 SVGEGT. DNA of the CDR3: TGTGCCAGCAGTTACATTGGGAGGGCCTCGAATACGCAGTATTTT. It translates to CASSYIGRASNTQYF.

The rearrangement links TRBV3-1 (or the pseudogene TRBV3-2) to TRBJ2-5; no clear D. This CDR3 has 12 residues. The germline gives CDR1 LGHDT, CDR2 YNNKEL (reference sequence). The V end was cut by 5 bases, the J end by 4 bases, with 8 bases between. In DNA, the CDR3 is TGTGCCAGCAGCATCCCTCTAGAGACCCAGTACTTC. It yields the protein CASSIPLETQYF.

The chain employs TRBV11-2 and TRBJ2-7; TRBD2 aligns across 7 bases. This CDR3 region has 15 residues. V dropped 0 bases and J dropped 2; count of bases not matched to a gene: 4. CDR1 and CDR2 (germline): SGHAT, FQNNGV. The CDR3 DNA is TGTGCCAGCAGCTTAGATCGAGCGGGGCCCTACGAGCAGTACTTC. Translated: CASSLDRAGPYEQYF. Full variable domain (remainder filled in from reference TRBV11-2 and TRBJ2-7): EAGVAQSPRYKIIEKRQSVAFWCNPISGHATLYWYQQILGQGPKLLIQFQNNGVVDDSQLPKDRFSAERLKGVDSTLKIQPAKLEDSAVYLCASSLDRAGPYEQYFGPGTRLTVT.

The chain recombines TRBV9 with TRBJ1-1; tentative D call: TRBD1 (5 bases). Germline V CDR1 and CDR2: SGDLS, YYNGEE. This CDR3 has 15 residues. Trimming left V 0 bases short and J 2 bases short, with 11 bases between. CDR3 in DNA: TGTGCCAGCAGCGTAGAGGGGAGGGGTAACACTGAAGCTTTCTTT. This gives the protein CASSVEGRGNTEAFF. Looking up the rest from reference TRBV9 and TRBJ1-1 gives the full variable domain: DSGVTQTPKHLITATGQRVTLRCSPRSGDLSVYWYQQSLDQGLQFLIQYYNGEERAKGNILERFSAQQFPDLHSELNLSSLELGDSALYFCASSVEGRGNTEAFFGQGTRLTVV.

This clone was recorded a few times. The gene calls are TRBV12-3 or TRBV12-4 and TRBJ2-1; possible D gene TRBD1, 6 bases. Trimming left V 6 bases short and J 7 bases short, with 13 bases between. The CDR3 has 13 residues. As DNA, the CDR3 is TGTGCCAGCAGCCCTGGACAGCCTAATGAGCAGTTCTTC. It encodes CASSPGQPNEQFF.

This clone was recorded once. In DNA form, the CDR3 reads TGTGCCAGCAGTTACCTGGGGACACTCAGAGCTTTCTTT. Translated: CASSYLGTLRAFF. V usage is TRBV6-2 or TRBV6-3 and J usage is TRBJ1-1, with a possible D match to TRBD1 (6 bases). Trimming took off 2 bases at V and 10 bases at J, with 14 bases between the two ends. Germline CDR1 MNHEY, CDR2 SVGEGT. The CDR3 runs 13 residues.

This chain joins TRBV5-1 and TRBJ1-1, with 7 bases fitting TRBD1. Trimming took 5 bases from V and 4 from J; bases not matched to a gene: 11. CDR3 length: 15 amino acids. Germline V lookup: CDR1 SGHRS, CDR2 YFSETQ. CDR3 coding DNA: TGCGCCAGCAGTGTGGACGGACAGGCGAGCACTGAAGCTTTCTTT. It yields the protein CASSVDGQASTEAFF.

The rearrangement joins TRBV11-3 to TRBJ2-1; tentatively, D is TRBD2 (7 bases). CDR1 and CDR2 from the germline V gene are SGHNT and YENEEA. Trimming cost V 6 bases and J 5 bases, with 14 bases left between them. The CDR3 consists of 14 residues. The CDR3: CASSGGGNNNEQFF. The CDR3 coding sequence is TGTGCCAGCAGTGGGGGGGGCAACAACAATGAGCAGTTCTTC.

CDR3 sequence: CASSIGHRGATNEKLFF. CDR3 DNA sequence: TGTGCCAGTAGTATAGGTCACAGGGGGGCAACTAATGAAAAACTGTTTTTT. The chain links TRBV19 to TRBJ1-4, with TRBD1 identical over 8 bases. In germline, CDR1 is LNHDA, CDR2 SQIVND (reference sequence). Trimming removed 1 base from V and 0 bases from J; junction bases left unmatched: 4. This CDR3 contains 17 residues.

The V and J genes are TRBV6-5 and TRBJ2-7; D uncertain. The CDR3 totals 10 residues. V lost 6 bases to trimming and J lost 11 bases, with 11 bases between them. Looked up from germline, CDR1 is MNHEY and CDR2 is SVGAGI. Here the CDR3 reads CASRRQIKYF. The CDR3 nucleotides are TGTGCCAGCAGGCGGCAGATTAAGTACTTC.

The rearrangement uses TRBV7-9 and TRBJ1-4; D might be TRBD1 (5 bases). Trimming cost V 4 bases and J 0 bases, with 9 bases left between them. Germline V CDR1 and CDR2: SEHNR, FQNEAQ (reference sequence). There are 15 residues in the CDR3. The CDR3 reads CASSSRDSTNEKLFF. The CDR3 coding sequence is TGTGCCAGCAGCTCCAGGGATTCAACTAATGAAAAACTGTTTTTT. Together with reference TRBV7-9 and TRBJ1-4, the CDR3 gives the full variable domain: DTGVSQNPRHKITKRGQNVTFRCDPISEHNRLYWYRQTLGQGPEFLTYFQNEAQLEKSRLLSDRFSAERPKGSFSTLEIQRTEQGDSAMYLCASSSRDSTNEKLFFGSGTQLSVL.

The chain is built from TRBV11-3 and TRBJ1-2; D ambiguous. The length of the CDR3 is 13 residues. Germline values: CDR1 SGHNT, CDR2 YENEEA. The ends were cut back, 1 base at V and 5 bases at J, with 8 bases in the middle. The CDR3 here is CASSLAGVYGYTF. The DNA of the CDR3 is TGTGCCAGCAGCTTAGCCGGGGTTTATGGCTACACCTTC.

The J gene is TRBJ1-4, the V gene TRBV5-1; D possibly corresponds to TRBD1 (6 bases). The CDR3 has 15 residues. The V end lost 2 bases, the J end lost 4 bases, and 12 bases lay between the germline ends. Germline lookup yields CDR1 SGHRS and CDR2 YFSETQ. CDR3 amino acids: CASSFRGQDNEKLFF. The CDR3 coding sequence is TGCGCCAGCAGCTTCAGGGGTCAGGATAATGAAAAACTGTTTTTT.

For this clone: The identical CDR3 is also encoded by other nucleotide sequences in the sample. V is TRBV19 and J is TRBJ1-2, with D tentatively TRBD1 (6 bases). Deletions cut 6 bases from V and 4 bases from J, with 18 bases between. The CDR3 covers 15 residues. Germline values: CDR1 LNHDA, CDR2 SQIVND (reference sequence). The CDR3 region is CASRWGQGTFYGYTF. In DNA, the CDR3 is TGTGCCAGTAGATGGGGGCAGGGAACATTCTATGGCTACACCTTC.

J is TRBJ1-1 and V is TRBV28; unclear D gene. V lost 5 bases to trimming and J lost 1 base, with 14 bases between them. Germline CDR1 is MDHEN and CDR2 is SYDVKM. CDR3 length equals 15 residues. Here the CDR3 DNA reads TGTGCCAGCAGTATCCCGTGGAGGCAGAACACTGAAGCTTTCTTT. Protein: CASSIPWRQNTEAFF.

This chain's CDR3 is CASSYPVPGQGMSHNEQFF. DNA of the CDR3: TGTGCCAGCAGTTACCCCGTCCCGGGACAGGGAATGAGCCACAATGAGCAGTTCTTC. The chain is built from TRBV6-2 or TRBV6-3 and TRBJ2-1, with TRBD1 identical over 9 bases. Germline trimming cut 2 bases from V and 5 bases from J; bases unmatched to any gene: 16. The CDR3 has 19 residues. CDR1 and CDR2 (germline): MNHEY, SVGEGT.